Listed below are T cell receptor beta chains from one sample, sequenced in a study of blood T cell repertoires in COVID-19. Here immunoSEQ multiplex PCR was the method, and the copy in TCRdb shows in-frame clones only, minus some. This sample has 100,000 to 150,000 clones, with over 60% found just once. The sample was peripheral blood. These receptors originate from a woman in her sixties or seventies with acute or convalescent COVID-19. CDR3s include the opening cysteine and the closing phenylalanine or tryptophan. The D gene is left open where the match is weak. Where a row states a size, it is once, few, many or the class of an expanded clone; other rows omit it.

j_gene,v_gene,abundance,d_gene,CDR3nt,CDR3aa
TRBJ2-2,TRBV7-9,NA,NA,TGTGCCAGCAGTCACGGACTGAACACCGGGGAGCTGTTTTTT,CASSHGLNTGELFF
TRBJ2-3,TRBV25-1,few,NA,TGTGCCGCCGAAGGGGAAGGAATAACAGATACGCAGTATTTT,CAAEGEGITDTQYF
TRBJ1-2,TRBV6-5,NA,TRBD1,TGTGCCAGCAGTTACCGGGACAGGGGGCTCCATGGCTACACCTTC,CASSYRDRGLHGYTF
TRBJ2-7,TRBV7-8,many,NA,TGTGCCAGCAGCTTACGTACCGGCTACGAGCAGTACTTC,CASSLRTGYEQYF
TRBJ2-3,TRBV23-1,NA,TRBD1,TGCGCCAGCAGTCGAAGTAGGGACAGCAATCACACAGATACGCAGTATTTT,CASSRSRDSNHTDTQYF
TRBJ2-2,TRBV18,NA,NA,TGTGCCAGCTCACCAGGAACGGGGACGAACACCGGGGAGCTGTTTTTT,CASSPGTGTNTGELFF
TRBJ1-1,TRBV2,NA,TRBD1,TGTGCCAGCAGCCGACAGGGGTTGAACACTGAAGCTTTCTTT,CASSRQGLNTEAFF
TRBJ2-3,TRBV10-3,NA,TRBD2,TGTGCCATCGCTAGCGGATCTAGCACAGATACGCAGTATTTT,CAIASGSSTDTQYF
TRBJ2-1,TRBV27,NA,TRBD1,TGTGCCAGCCGGACAGGGGTATACAATGAGCAGTTCTTC,CASRTGVYNEQFF
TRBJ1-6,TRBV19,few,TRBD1,TGTGCCAGTAGTGGCTCGGGACAGGGGGCCTTGAGCTCCTATAATTCACCCCTCCACTTT,CASSGSGQGALSSYNSPLHF
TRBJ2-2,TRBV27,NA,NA,TGTGCCAGCACTTCAGGGCCGAACACCGGGGAGCTGTTTTTT,CASTSGPNTGELFF
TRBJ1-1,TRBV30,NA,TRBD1,TGTGCCGGCGACAGGGGTAACACTGAAGCTTTCTTT,CAGDRGNTEAFF
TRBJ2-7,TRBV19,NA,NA,TGTGCCAGTAGTATAGACAGGGAACACTACGAGCAGTACTTC,CASSIDREHYEQYF
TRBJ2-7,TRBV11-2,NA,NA,TGTGCCAGCAGCCAGGACAGCTACGAGCAGTACTTC,CASSQDSYEQYF
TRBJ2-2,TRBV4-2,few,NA,TGTGCCAGCAGCCCGCGTGAGACAGACACCGGGGAGCTGTTTTTT,CASSPRETDTGELFF
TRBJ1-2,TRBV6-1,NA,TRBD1,TGTGCCAGCAGTGAAGCGGTGACAGGGAACTATGGCTACACCTTC,CASSEAVTGNYGYTF
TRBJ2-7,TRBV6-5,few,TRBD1,TGTGCCAGCACCGGGACAGGAGCCTACGAGCAGTACTTC,CASTGTGAYEQYF
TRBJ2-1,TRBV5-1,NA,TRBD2,TGCGCCAGCAGCTCGCTAGCGGGGGGGCCGGACAATGAGCAGTTCTTC,CASSSLAGGPDNEQFF
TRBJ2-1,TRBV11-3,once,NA,TGTGCCAGCAGCTTAGGGGGAAGGGGTGAGCAGTTCTTC,CASSLGGRGEQFF
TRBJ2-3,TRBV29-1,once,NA,TGCAGCGTTAGTAGGGGGAGATCGACAGATACGCAGTATTTT,CSVSRGRSTDTQYF
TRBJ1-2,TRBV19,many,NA,TGTGCCAGTCGACAGTTCTATGGCTACACCTTC,CASRQFYGYTF
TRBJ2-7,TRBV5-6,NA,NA,TGTGCCAGCAGCTTGGGACAGGGAGGCTACGAGCAGTACTTC,CASSLGQGGYEQYF
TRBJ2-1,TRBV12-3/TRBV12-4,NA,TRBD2,TGTGCCAGCAGTGACCGGACTAGTCTGCAGTTCTTC,CASSDRTSLQFF
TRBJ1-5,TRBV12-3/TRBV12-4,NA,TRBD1,TGTGCCAGCAGTTCAGGGGGTGGACAGCCCCAGCATTTT,CASSSGGGQPQHF
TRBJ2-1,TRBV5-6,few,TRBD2,TGTGCCAGCAGCTTAGTAGGACTAGCTAATGAGCAGTTCTTC,CASSLVGLANEQFF
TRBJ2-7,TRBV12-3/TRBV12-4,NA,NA,TGTGCCAGCAGTTTTACCACAGGGTCCGAGCAGTACTTC,CASSFTTGSEQYF